What follows are 8 T cell receptor beta chains derived from one specimen sequenced in a study of T cell responses to AZD1222 COVID-19 vaccine. Libraries were prepared by immunoSEQ multiplex PCR; TCRdb keeps only in-frame clonotypes and omits some of them. This sample has over 150,000 clones, with approximately 90% found just once. Material: peripheral blood, obtained on day 0 of AZD1222 vaccination. The receptors were gathered from an adult in good health.

V is TRBV7-9 and J is TRBJ1-3; D is unresolved. V was shortened by 2 bases and J by 5 bases, with 10 bases between the two germline ends. CDR3 length: 14 amino acids. The V gene's germline CDR1 is SEHNR and CDR2 FQNEAQ (reference sequence). The CDR3 DNA sequence: TGTGCCAGCAGCTTACATGATCCACGAAACACCATATATTTT. Its translation is CASSLHDPRNTIYF.

This clone has just a few counts. The CDR3 DNA sequence: TGTGCCAGCAGTTTGGAGGGGGTGAATGAAAAACTGTTTTTT. Encoded protein: CASSLEGVNEKLFF. The gene calls are TRBV28 and TRBJ1-4, with a tentative D call TRBD1 (6 bases). Germline V gene sequence: CDR1 MDHEN, CDR2 SYDVKM. The CDR3 runs to 14 residues. The V end lost 3 bases, the J end lost 5 bases, and 10 bases lay between the germline ends.

The V gene is TRBV11-2, the J gene TRBJ1-3, with 7 positions matching TRBD1. CDR1 is SGHAT and CDR2 is FQNNGV in the germline V gene. Unmatched junction bases numbered 9, after V lost 4 bases and J lost 0 bases. The CDR3 is made up of 17 amino acids. CDR3 bases: TGTGCCAGCAGCTCGCGGACAGGACGAGACTCTGGAAACACCATATATTTT. Translating it yields CASSSRTGRDSGNTIYF.

The rearrangement uses TRBV10-3 and TRBJ2-2; D is undetermined. The germline V and J ends were trimmed by 9 bases and 6 bases, with 26 bases remaining between them. The CDR3 has 17 amino acids. The germline gives CDR1 ENHRY, CDR2 SYGVKD. In nucleotides, the CDR3 is TGTGCCATGAAACCGGGCCACCTCTCCCCGATGCCCGGGGAGCTGTTTTTT. It yields the protein CAMKPGHLSPMPGELFF.

The chain couples TRBV6-2 or TRBV6-3 to TRBJ2-3; no firm D call. Between the trimmed V and J ends, which lost 3 bases and 2 bases, there was a span of 9 bases. The CDR3 loop spans 14 amino acids. The germline gives CDR1 MNHEY, CDR2 SVGEGT. CDR3 DNA sequence: TGTGCCAGCAGTTATTCCGGTTTCACAGATACGCAGTATTTT. Residues: CASSYSGFTDTQYF.

The chain employs TRBV9 and TRBJ1-1, with D perhaps TRBD1 (5 bases). This CDR3 comprises 15 residues. Germline V CDR1 and CDR2: SGDLS, YYNGEE. Trimming pared 3 bases from V and 1 base from J, leaving 13 bases between. Written as DNA, the CDR3 is TGTGCCAGCAGCGCCGTCGGAGACAGGAACACTGAAGCTTTCTTT. Translated, it gives CASSAVGDRNTEAFF. The whole variable domain, filled in from reference TRBV9 and TRBJ1-1, reads DSGVTQTPKHLITATGQRVTLRCSPRSGDLSVYWYQQSLDQGLQFLIQYYNGEERAKGNILERFSAQQFPDLHSELNLSSLELGDSALYFCASSAVGDRNTEAFFGQGTRLTVV.

The rearrangement joins TRBV19 to TRBJ2-2; TRBD1 might be the D (5 bases). V was clipped by 3 bases and J by 4 bases, with 9 bases between them. The CDR3 is 14 residues long. Per germline, CDR1 LNHDA and CDR2 SQIVND (reference sequence). CDR3: CASSIQGLTGELFF. The CDR3 DNA is TGTGCCAGTAGTATCCAGGGTCTCACCGGGGAGCTGTTTTTT. Full variable domain (remainder filled in from reference TRBV19 and TRBJ2-2): DGGITQSPKYLFRKEGQNVTLSCEQNLNHDAMYWYRQDPGQGLRLIYYSQIVNDFQKGDIAEGYSVSREKKESFPLTVTSAQKNPTAFYLCASSIQGLTGELFFGEGSRLTVL.

J is TRBJ2-1 and V is TRBV28; TRBD1 agrees at 8 bases. CDR3 length equals 12 residues. V shed 7 bases and J 7 bases; nucleotides not matched to a gene: 3. The germline gives CDR1 MDHEN, CDR2 SYDVKM. CDR3 nucleotides: TGTGCCAGCAACGACAGGGGTAATGAGCAGTTCTTC. Translating it yields CASNDRGNEQFF.